This TCR beta chain was identified in a study of CD8 T cells in ankylosing spondylitis. Broader study findings: Reactive arthritis synovial fluid and blood were previously reported to contain some motif variants. Reportedly, significant enrichment of disease-linked clones occurred in matched ankylosing spondylitis synovial fluid.

CDR3 length equals 14 residues. Trimming removed 5 bases at V and 3 bases at J, with 11 bases between. Germline assignment: CDR1 SGHAT and CDR2 FQNNGV. This clonotype was picked up a small number of times. Its antigen is still unknown. Making use of molecular barcodes, quantitative 5'-RACE generated TCR beta libraries. Via MiXCR, TCRdb re-called the 5' RACE reads, giving one row per CDR3 protein. Altogether roughly 280,000 distinct CDR3 sequences are present, 20% being singletons, with the ten largest covering less than 9.5%. Sequencing input: blood, either unsorted or a sorted T cell fraction (not recorded which). V usage is TRBV11-2 and J usage is TRBJ1-3; D unclear. The receptor comes from a male donor with ankylosing spondylitis or in good health (not recorded which). In DNA, the CDR3 is TGTGCCAGCAGCGTGGACGGCGGTGGAAACACCATATATTTT. Protein product: CASSVDGGGNTIYF.